A selection of T cell receptor beta chains follows, all from one sample in a study of T cells in Graves' hyperthyroidism and ophthalmopathy. TCRdb recomputed calls from the multiplex PCR reads with MiXCR, one row per CDR3 protein. The sample carries 550,000 to 800,000 distinct CDR3 sequences, about a sixth recorded once. What was sequenced was blood. These TCRs come from a man younger than 35 with Graves' hyperthyroidism. Both conserved end residues are part of each CDR3. D genes are given only for firm matches. Clone size is stated in some rows and not others, as once, few, many or a class when expanded.

d_gene: TRBD1
abundance: few
v_gene: TRBV7-9
j_gene: TRBJ2-2
CDR3nt: TGTGCCAGCAGCTGGGACAGGGGGCCAACCGGGGAGCTGTTTTTT
CDR3aa: CASSWDRGPTGELFF

d_gene: NA
abundance: NA
v_gene: TRBV28
j_gene: TRBJ2-4
CDR3nt: TGTGCCAGCAGTTTTTTTGACATTCAGTACTTC
CDR3aa: CASSFFDIQYF

d_gene: TRBD2
abundance: many
v_gene: TRBV7-9
j_gene: TRBJ2-7
CDR3nt: TGTGCCAGCAGCCGCCGCGGACTAGCGGGAAACTCCTACGAGCAGTACTTC
CDR3aa: CASSRRGLAGNSYEQYF

d_gene: TRBD2
abundance: few
v_gene: TRBV4-2
j_gene: TRBJ2-2
CDR3nt: TGTGCCAGCAGCCCGAGGGAGCGGGAGGTAGCCGGGGAGCTGTTTTTT
CDR3aa: CASSPREREVAGELFF

d_gene: NA
abundance: many
v_gene: TRBV28
j_gene: TRBJ1-1
CDR3nt: TGTGCCAGCAGTTACGGACGGTCCACTGAAGCTTTCTTT
CDR3aa: CASSYGRSTEAFF

d_gene: NA
abundance: many
v_gene: TRBV28
j_gene: TRBJ1-1
CDR3nt: TGTGCCACAGCAAGTATACGCAGAACTGAAGCTTTCTTT
CDR3aa: CATASIRRTEAFF

d_gene: TRBD2
abundance: NA
v_gene: TRBV5-1
j_gene: TRBJ2-5
CDR3nt: TGCGCCAGCAGCTCTACTCAAGCGGGAGGTTGGGAGACCCAGTACTTC
CDR3aa: CASSSTQAGGWETQYF

d_gene: NA
abundance: NA
v_gene: TRBV4-2
j_gene: TRBJ2-7
CDR3nt: TGTGCCAGCAGCCAAGAGAAGCTGTCCTACGAGCAGTACTTC
CDR3aa: CASSQEKLSYEQYF

d_gene: TRBD2
abundance: many
v_gene: TRBV6-1
j_gene: TRBJ2-7
CDR3nt: TGTGCCAGCAAATTAGCGGGAATCGGTCTTTACGAGCAGTACTTC
CDR3aa: CASKLAGIGLYEQYF

d_gene: TRBD1
abundance: many
v_gene: TRBV18
j_gene: TRBJ1-1
CDR3nt: TGTGCCAGCTCACCGGGACAGTCGAACACTGAAGCTTTCTTT
CDR3aa: CASSPGQSNTEAFF

d_gene: NA
abundance: few
v_gene: TRBV15
j_gene: TRBJ2-3
CDR3nt: TGTGCCACCAGCAGAGCTCATCGGGGTACGCAGTATTTT
CDR3aa: CATSRAHRGTQYF

d_gene: NA
abundance: few
v_gene: TRBV29-1
j_gene: TRBJ2-3
CDR3nt: TGCAGCGTGTTGACCGTACTTATAGGATCCACAGATACGCAGTATTTT
CDR3aa: CSVLTVLIGSTDTQYF

d_gene: NA
abundance: many
v_gene: TRBV12-3/TRBV12-4
j_gene: TRBJ2-3
CDR3nt: TGTGCCAGCACCATGCAGGCAGATACGCAGTATTTT
CDR3aa: CASTMQADTQYF

d_gene: NA
abundance: NA
v_gene: TRBV4-3
j_gene: TRBJ1-3
CDR3nt: TGCGCCAGCAGCCAAGATTGGTCCTCTGGAAACACCATATATTTT
CDR3aa: CASSQDWSSGNTIYF

d_gene: NA
abundance: NA
v_gene: TRBV12-3/TRBV12-4
j_gene: TRBJ2-6
CDR3nt: TGTGCCAGCATGGGACGCCCCTCTGGGGCCAACGTCCTGACTTTC
CDR3aa: CASMGRPSGANVLTF

d_gene: NA
abundance: many
v_gene: TRBV28
j_gene: TRBJ2-7
CDR3nt: TGTGCCAGCAGCACTCCCTCCGGGTCCCGGACCTACGAGCAGTACTTC
CDR3aa: CASSTPSGSRTYEQYF

d_gene: NA
abundance: few
v_gene: TRBV6-5
j_gene: TRBJ2-7
CDR3nt: TGTGCCAGCAGTTACTCCCTAGCCAAAACGGCCGAGCAGTACTTC
CDR3aa: CASSYSLAKTAEQYF

d_gene: TRBD2
abundance: NA
v_gene: TRBV7-9
j_gene: TRBJ2-5
CDR3nt: TGTGCCAGCAGCTTAGCAGGACTAGTTGAGACCCAGTACTTC
CDR3aa: CASSLAGLVETQYF

d_gene: NA
abundance: NA
v_gene: TRBV4-3
j_gene: TRBJ2-7
CDR3nt: TGCGCCAGCAGCCAAGAGTTCGGCTGGACAAGCGCCTACGAGCAGTACTTC
CDR3aa: CASSQEFGWTSAYEQYF

d_gene: NA
abundance: many
v_gene: TRBV2
j_gene: TRBJ2-5
CDR3nt: TGTGCCAGCAGTGAAGCTCGGGGTTCTCTCCAAGAGACCCAGTACTTC
CDR3aa: CASSEARGSLQETQYF

d_gene: NA
abundance: few
v_gene: TRBV20-1
j_gene: TRBJ1-2
CDR3nt: TGCAGTGCATCGACAGGCTCGGTTGGCTACACCTTC
CDR3aa: CSASTGSVGYTF

d_gene: NA
abundance: few
v_gene: TRBV10-2
j_gene: TRBJ1-1
CDR3nt: TGCGCCAGCGGGTTTGGGGAGGGCAACACTGAAGCTTTCTTT
CDR3aa: CASGFGEGNTEAFF